This entry lists 13 T cell receptor beta chains sequenced from one sample in a study of T cells after posttransplantation cyclophosphamide. Sequenced by immunoSEQ multiplex PCR; TCRdb stores in-frame clones only, minus some. In total the sample includes around 35,000 clones, none of them seen once. Source material: PBMCs. These receptors were collected from a man under 40 in good health and a related stem cell transplant donor.

This clone was picked up a small number of times. The J gene is TRBJ1-5, the V gene TRBV25-1; D might be TRBD1 (5 bases). The CDR3 has 15 residues. Germline CDR1 and CDR2: MGHDK and SYGVNS. The V end lost 4 bases, the J end lost 4 bases, and 14 bases lay between the germline ends. CDR3 region: CASSAGGRGNQPQHF. The CDR3 DNA reads TGTGCCAGCAGTGCCGGGGGTAGGGGAAATCAGCCCCAGCATTTT.

This clone was counted ten times or more. The chain joins TRBV5-1 to TRBJ1-4; TRBD1 aligns across 9 bases. V lost 0 bases and J lost 6; bases outside the gene matches: 3. The CDR3 is made up of 15 amino acids. Germline CDR1 reads SGHRS; CDR2 reads YFSETQ. CDR3 region: CASSLGGQGHEKLFF. The CDR3 region has the DNA TGCGCCAGCAGCTTGGGGGGACAGGGTCATGAAAAACTGTTTTTT.

In this sample, this clone turned up many times. The chain couples TRBV4-3 to TRBJ2-3, with TRBD2 identical over 9 bases. Germline V CDR1 and CDR2: LGHNA, YSLEER. The V and J ends lost 0 bases and 11 bases, in that order; junction bases with no gene match: 6. This CDR3 comprises 14 residues. The CDR3 DNA reads as TGCGCCAGCAGCCAAGAACTAGCGGGCCTACAGCAGTATTTT. This gives the protein CASSQELAGLQQYF.

This clone has a count of ten or more. This chain links TRBV11-2 with TRBJ2-7; tentative D call: TRBD1 (5 bases). Trimming took 6 bases from V and 3 from J, leaving 18 bases between them. CDR1 and CDR2 (germline): SGHAT, FQNNGV. The CDR3 has 15 residues. CDR3 nucleotides: TGTGCCAGCAGACCCCTCCGGACAAAAAGCTACGAGCAGTACTTC. It codes for CASRPLRTKSYEQYF.

This clone was found many times. The chain combines TRBV6-1 with TRBJ1-2, with D possibly being TRBD1 (6 bases). CDR3 length equals 13 residues. Germline V lookup: CDR1 MNHNS, CDR2 SASEGT. Trimming removed 6 bases from V and 2 bases from J, with 10 bases in between. The CDR3 DNA is TGTGCCAGCAGCCTCGGACAGAACTATGGCTACACCTTC. Amino acids: CASSLGQNYGYTF.

This clone was counted many times. The V call is TRBV10-3, the J call TRBJ1-2; 10 bases map to TRBD1. Germline V gene lookup returns CDR1 ENHRY and CDR2 SYGVKD. V was clipped by 1 base and J by 2 bases; unmatched bases: 7. This CDR3 contains 17 residues. CDR3 amino acids: CAISEFSSGQGNYGYTF. For the CDR3, the DNA is TGTGCCATCAGTGAGTTCTCCTCGGGACAGGGGAACTATGGCTACACCTTC.

This clone was seen many times. This chain joins TRBV5-1 and TRBJ2-7; tentatively, D is TRBD2 (5 bases). The V gene's germline CDR1 is SGHRS and CDR2 YFSETQ. The V and J ends lost 6 bases and 0 bases respectively, with 19 bases between them. The CDR3 loop spans 16 amino acids. The CDR3 region has the DNA TGCGCCAGCACCTCCCTAAGCGGCGGCTCCTCCTACGAGCAGTACTTC. It specifies CASTSLSGGSSYEQYF.

In this sample, this clone turned up many times. The chain carries TRBV9 and TRBJ2-7; 10 bases fit TRBD2. This CDR3 comprises 15 residues. V shed 0 bases and J 3 bases; nucleotides not matched to a gene: 3. Germline V lookup: CDR1 SGDLS, CDR2 YYNGEE. This chain's CDR3 is CASSVAASGGYEQYF. CDR3 coding DNA: TGTGCCAGCAGCGTAGCGGCTAGCGGGGGCTACGAGCAGTACTTC.

This clone was found many times. The V gene is TRBV15, the J gene TRBJ2-2; possibly TRBD2 for D (6 bases). The CDR3 sequence is 14 residues long. Per the germline V gene, CDR1 is LNHNV and CDR2 is YYDKDF (reference sequence). Trimming stripped 4 bases from V and 6 bases from J, with 12 bases between. The CDR3: CATSILGGSGELFF. The CDR3, as DNA: TGTGCCACCAGCATCCTCGGGGGATCCGGGGAGCTGTTTTTT.

This clone was seen at least ten times. This rearrangement joins TRBV5-5 to TRBJ1-4; a possible D gene is TRBD1 (6 bases). Germline loops: CDR1 SGHKS, CDR2 YYEKEE (reference sequence). V lost 3 bases, J lost 10 bases, and 13 bases lay in between. The CDR3 is 13 residues long. In DNA form, the CDR3 reads TGTGCCAGCAGCTCCCCCCTGGGGGCAAAACTGTTTTTT. This gives the protein CASSSPLGAKLFF.

This clone was detected a few times. CDR3 protein: CASSFDGQGIFSYEQYF. The CDR3 bases are TGTGCCAGCAGTTTCGACGGACAGGGGATATTCTCCTACGAGCAGTACTTC. V is TRBV12-3 or TRBV12-4 and J is TRBJ2-7; 9 nucleotides line up with TRBD1. The trim removed 3 bases at V and 0 bases at J, leaving 9 bases unmatched. The CDR3 totals 17 residues.

A few counts support this clone. V gene TRBV20-1 combines with J gene TRBJ2-3, with 7 bases lining up with TRBD1. The CDR3 is made up of 11 amino acids. Germline loops: CDR1 DFQATT, CDR2 SNEGSKA (reference sequence). Trimming took 5 bases from V and 4 from J; bases not matched to a gene: 0. The CDR3 is CSADRADTQYF. The CDR3 region has the DNA TGCAGTGCTGACAGGGCAGATACGCAGTATTTT.

This clone was seen many times. The chain employs TRBV6-2 or TRBV6-3 and TRBJ1-2; D call uncertain. The germline gives CDR1 MNHEY, CDR2 SVGEGT. This CDR3 region has 14 residues. V was pared by 3 bases and J by 0 bases, with 8 bases between. CDR3 loop: CASSYRTANYGYTF. The CDR3 region has the DNA TGTGCCAGCAGTTATCGTACGGCTAACTATGGCTACACCTTC.